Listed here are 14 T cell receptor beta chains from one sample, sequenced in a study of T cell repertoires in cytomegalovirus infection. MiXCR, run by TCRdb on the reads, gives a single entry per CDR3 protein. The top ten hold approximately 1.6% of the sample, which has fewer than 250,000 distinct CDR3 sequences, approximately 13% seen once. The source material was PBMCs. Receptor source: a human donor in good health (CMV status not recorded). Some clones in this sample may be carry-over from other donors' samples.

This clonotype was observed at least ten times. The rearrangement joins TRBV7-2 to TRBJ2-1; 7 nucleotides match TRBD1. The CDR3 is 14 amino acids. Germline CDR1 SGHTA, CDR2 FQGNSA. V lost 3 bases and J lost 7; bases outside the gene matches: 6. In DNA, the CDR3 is TGTGCCAGCAGCTTCTCCCACAGGGGTAATGAGCAGTTCTTC. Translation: CASSFSHRGNEQFF. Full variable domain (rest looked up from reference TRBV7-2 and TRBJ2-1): GAGVSQSPSNKVTEKGKDVELRCDPISGHTALYWYRQSLGQGLEFLIYFQGNSAPDKSGLPSDRFSAERTGGSVSTLTIQRTQQEDSAVYLCASSFSHRGNEQFFGPGTRLTVL.

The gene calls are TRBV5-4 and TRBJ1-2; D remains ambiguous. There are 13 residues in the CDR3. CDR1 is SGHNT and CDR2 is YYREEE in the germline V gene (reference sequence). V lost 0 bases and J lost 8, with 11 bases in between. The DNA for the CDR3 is TGTGCCAGCAGCTTGGGCGGGAATGGAGGCTACACCTTC. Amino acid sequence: CASSLGGNGGYTF.

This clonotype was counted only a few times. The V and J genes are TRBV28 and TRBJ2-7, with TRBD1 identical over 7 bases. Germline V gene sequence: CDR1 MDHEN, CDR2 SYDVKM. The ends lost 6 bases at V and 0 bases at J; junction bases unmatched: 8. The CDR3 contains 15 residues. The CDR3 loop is CASSPSGGVSYEQYF. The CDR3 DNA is TGTGCCAGCAGCCCCTCAGGGGGAGTCTCCTACGAGCAGTACTTC.

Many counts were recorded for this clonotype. CDR3 protein: CASSPGTGPQETQYF. In DNA, the CDR3 is TGTGCCAGCTCACCAGGGACAGGGCCCCAAGAGACCCAGTACTTC. This chain connects TRBV18 to TRBJ2-5; 9 bases agree with TRBD1. J was trimmed by 1 base and V by 2 bases; bases with no gene match: 2. The CDR3 consists of 15 residues. Germline CDR1 is KGHSH and CDR2 is LQKENI.

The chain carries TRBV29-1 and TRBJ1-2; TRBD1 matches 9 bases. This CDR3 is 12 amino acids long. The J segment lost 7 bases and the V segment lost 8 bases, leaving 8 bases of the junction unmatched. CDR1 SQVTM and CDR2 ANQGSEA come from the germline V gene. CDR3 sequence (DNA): TGCAGCACGTACCGGACAGGGGTTGGCTACACCTTC. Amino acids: CSTYRTGVGYTF.

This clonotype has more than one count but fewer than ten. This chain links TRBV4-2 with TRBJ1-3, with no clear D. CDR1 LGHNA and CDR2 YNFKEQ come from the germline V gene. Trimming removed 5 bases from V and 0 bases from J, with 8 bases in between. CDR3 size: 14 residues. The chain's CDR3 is CASSLDRSGNTIYF. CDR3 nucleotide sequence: TGTGCCAGCAGCTTAGACCGCTCTGGAAACACCATATATTTT.

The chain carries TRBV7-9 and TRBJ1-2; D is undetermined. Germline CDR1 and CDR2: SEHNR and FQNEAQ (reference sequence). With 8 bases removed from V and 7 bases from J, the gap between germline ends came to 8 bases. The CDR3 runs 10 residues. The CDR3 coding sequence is TGTGCCAGCGCCGGGAGTGGCTACACCTTC. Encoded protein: CASAGSGYTF.

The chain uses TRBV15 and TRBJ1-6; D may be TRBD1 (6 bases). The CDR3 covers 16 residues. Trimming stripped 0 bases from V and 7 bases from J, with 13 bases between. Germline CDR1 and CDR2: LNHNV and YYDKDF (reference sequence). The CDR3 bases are TGTGCCACCAGCAGAGATTGGGGGGGCGGGAATTCACCCCTCCACTTT. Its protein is CATSRDWGGGNSPLHF.

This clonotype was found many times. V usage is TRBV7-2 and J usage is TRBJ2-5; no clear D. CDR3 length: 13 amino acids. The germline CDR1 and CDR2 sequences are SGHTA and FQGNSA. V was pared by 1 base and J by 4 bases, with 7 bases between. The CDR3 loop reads CASSLVDVETQYF. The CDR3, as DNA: TGTGCCAGCAGCTTAGTTGACGTAGAGACCCAGTACTTC.

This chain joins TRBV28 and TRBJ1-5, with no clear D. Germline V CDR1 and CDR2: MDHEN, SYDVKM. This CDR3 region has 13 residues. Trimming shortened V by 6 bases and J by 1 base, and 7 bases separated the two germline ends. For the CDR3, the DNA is TGTGCCAGCAGCCTGCCGAGCAATCAGCCCCAGCATTTT. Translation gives CASSLPSNQPQHF.

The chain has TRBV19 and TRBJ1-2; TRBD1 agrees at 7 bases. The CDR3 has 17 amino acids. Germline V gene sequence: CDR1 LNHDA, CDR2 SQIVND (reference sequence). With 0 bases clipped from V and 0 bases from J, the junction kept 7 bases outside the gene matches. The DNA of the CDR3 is TGTGCCAGTAGTATAGACGGTACAGGGACAGCTAACTATGGCTACACCTTC. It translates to CASSIDGTGTANYGYTF.

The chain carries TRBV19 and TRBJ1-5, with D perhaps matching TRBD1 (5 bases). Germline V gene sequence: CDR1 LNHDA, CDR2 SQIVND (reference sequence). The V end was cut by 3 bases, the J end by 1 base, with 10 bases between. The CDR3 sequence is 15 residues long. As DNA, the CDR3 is TGTGCCAGTAGTATCCAGGGAAGGAGCAATCAGCCCCAGCATTTT. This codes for CASSIQGRSNQPQHF.

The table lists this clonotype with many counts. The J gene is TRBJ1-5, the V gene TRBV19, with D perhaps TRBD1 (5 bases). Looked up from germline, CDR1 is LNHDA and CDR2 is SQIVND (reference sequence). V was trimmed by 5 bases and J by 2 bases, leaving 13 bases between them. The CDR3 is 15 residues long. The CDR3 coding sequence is TGTGCCAGTAGTGGCGGTGGCAGGGGCAATCAGCCCCAGCATTTT. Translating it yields CASSGGGRGNQPQHF. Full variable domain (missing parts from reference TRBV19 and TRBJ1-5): DGGITQSPKYLFRKEGQNVTLSCEQNLNHDAMYWYRQDPGQGLRLIYYSQIVNDFQKGDIAEGYSVSREKKESFPLTVTSAQKNPTAFYLCASSGGGRGNQPQHFGDGTRLSIL.

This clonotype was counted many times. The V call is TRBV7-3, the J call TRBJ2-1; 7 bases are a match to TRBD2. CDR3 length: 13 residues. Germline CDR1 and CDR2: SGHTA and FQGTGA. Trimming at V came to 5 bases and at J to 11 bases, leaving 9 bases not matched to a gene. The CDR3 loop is CASSPNSGYKQFF. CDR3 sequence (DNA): TGTGCCAGCAGCCCGAATAGCGGGTATAAGCAGTTCTTC.